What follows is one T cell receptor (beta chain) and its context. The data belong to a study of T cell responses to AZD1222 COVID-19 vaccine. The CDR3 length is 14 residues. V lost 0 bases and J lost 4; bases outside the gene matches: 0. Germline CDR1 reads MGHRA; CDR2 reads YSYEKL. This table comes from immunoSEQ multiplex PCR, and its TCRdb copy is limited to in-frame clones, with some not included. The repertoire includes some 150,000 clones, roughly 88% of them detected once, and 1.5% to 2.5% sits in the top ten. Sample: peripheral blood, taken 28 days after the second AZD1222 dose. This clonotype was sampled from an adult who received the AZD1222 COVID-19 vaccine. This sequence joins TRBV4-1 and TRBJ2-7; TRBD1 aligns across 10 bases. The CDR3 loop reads CASSQEDRGYEQYF. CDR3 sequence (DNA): TGCGCCAGCAGCCAAGAGGACAGGGGGTACGAGCAGTACTTC.